Listed below are T cell receptor beta chains from one sample, sequenced in a study of T-cell memory formation after mild COVID-19. One entry per CDR3 protein results from TCRdb running MiXCR on the 5' RACE reads. This table has 540,000 or so distinct CDR3 sequences, approximately 20% appearing once. The sequenced sample was PBMCs or a T cell subset sorted from them (not recorded which). Receptor source: an adult woman who had mild COVID-19 (a few samples of this study predate the infection). Cell type and time point are not known. The CDR3 runs from the conserved cysteine through the conserved F or W. A D gene is named only where the DNA matches it firmly. Size tells how often a clone was seen (once, few, many) or the class of an expanded clone, and some rows leave it out.

cdr3_nt,cdr3_aa,j_call,clone_size,d_call,v_call
TGTGCCAGCAGTCCACAGACAGGGCGTAATACAGATACGCAGTATTTT,CASSPQTGRNTDTQYF,TRBJ2-3,few,TRBD1,TRBV12-3/TRBV12-4
TGTGCCAGCAGCCGACAGGCTAACTCCTACGAGCAGTACTTC,CASSRQANSYEQYF,TRBJ2-7,-,-,TRBV7-2
TGTGCCAGCACCTTCTCCGGTGGCAGGTGGATTGGGCAGTACTTC,CASTFSGGRWIGQYF,TRBJ2-7,-,-,TRBV9
TGTGCCAGCAGTACCCACGAGGGCTATGGCTACACCTTC,CASSTHEGYGYTF,TRBJ1-2,-,-,TRBV28
TGTGCCAGCAGCGTAGCGGGGTCCTATAATTCACCCCTCCACTTT,CASSVAGSYNSPLHF,TRBJ1-6,-,-,TRBV9
TGCAGCGTTGAAAGGCGGGGAAGGAGCTCCTACAATGAGCAGTTCTTC,CSVERRGRSSYNEQFF,TRBJ2-1,-,-,TRBV29-1
TGCAGCGTTGTACGGGGCAGCTCCTACAATGAGCAGTTCTTC,CSVVRGSSYNEQFF,TRBJ2-1,few,-,TRBV29-1
TGTGCCATCAGTGACAGTCTACTCAATGAGCAGTTCTTC,CAISDSLLNEQFF,TRBJ2-1,-,-,TRBV10-3
TGTGCCTGGAGTGTAAGGACAGGGTCCCTTGTTTCACCCCTCCACTTT,CAWSVRTGSLVSPLHF,TRBJ1-6,-,TRBD1,TRBV30
TGTGCCAGCTCACCCGACGGTGGAAACATTCAGTACTTC,CASSPDGGNIQYF,TRBJ2-4,-,-,TRBV18
TGCAGCGTTGGCGGCCATAGCACAGATACGCAGTATTTT,CSVGGHSTDTQYF,TRBJ2-3,-,-,TRBV29-1
TGTGCCAGCAGCTTAGATAGCATAGGGGCCAATAATTCACCCCTCCACTTT,CASSLDSIGANNSPLHF,TRBJ1-6,-,-,TRBV11-2
TGTGCCAGCAGCTTACAGGGGATTGGGCAGTTCTTC,CASSLQGIGQFF,TRBJ2-1,many,-,TRBV7-8
TGTGCCAGCAGCCAAGGGGCGGCTGGCCAAGAGACCCAGTACTTC,CASSQGAAGQETQYF,TRBJ2-5,few,-,TRBV4-2
TGTGCCAGCAGCTTACAACCGGGACAGGGCTTAACTGGAAACACCATATATTTT,CASSLQPGQGLTGNTIYF,TRBJ1-3,few,TRBD1,TRBV7-6
TGTGCCAGCAGCCGAACCCATCTGAACACTGAAGCTTTCTTT,CASSRTHLNTEAFF,TRBJ1-1,-,-,TRBV6-5
TGTGCCAGCCTGACAGGGGGTCGCGGCGGGGAGCTGTTTTTT,CASLTGGRGGELFF,TRBJ2-2,few,TRBD1,TRBV5-5
TGTGCCAGCAGCCAGAGGGACACTGAAGCTTTCTTT,CASSQRDTEAFF,TRBJ1-1,-,-,TRBV7-9
TGTGCCAGCAGTTTATCCCGGCGGGGGGCCTCCTACGAGCAGTACTTC,CASSLSRRGASYEQYF,TRBJ2-7,few,TRBD2,TRBV27
TGTGCCAGCAGCCAAGAAATGGTGGTCTCTGGGGCCAACGTCCTGACTTTC,CASSQEMVVSGANVLTF,TRBJ2-6,-,-,TRBV14
TGCAGCGTTGAAACTTCTAGCACAGATACGCAGTATTTT,CSVETSSTDTQYF,TRBJ2-3,-,-,TRBV29-1
TGTGCCTGGGACCTAGCCAAAAACATTCAGTACTTC,CAWDLAKNIQYF,TRBJ2-4,few,-,TRBV30
TGTGCCAGCACCGAACAGGGGTCGGATGGCTACACCTTC,CASTEQGSDGYTF,TRBJ1-2,-,TRBD1,TRBV7-9
TGTGCCAGCAGCTTAGCAGGAGGGATCGCTGAAGCTTTCTTT,CASSLAGGIAEAFF,TRBJ1-1,-,-,TRBV7-9
TGTGCCAGCAGCTTAGCGAGGACCGAGAACACCGGGGAGCTGTTTTTT,CASSLARTENTGELFF,TRBJ2-2,-,-,TRBV7-9
TGTGCCAGCGGACAGGCCTACGAGCAGTACTTC,CASGQAYEQYF,TRBJ2-7,few,TRBD1,TRBV6-2/TRBV6-3
TGCGCCAGCACCTGGACAGGGTTGGCAGATACGCAGTATTTT,CASTWTGLADTQYF,TRBJ2-3,few,TRBD1,TRBV5-1
TGTGCCAGCAGCCCGGGGGGGGCTCGGGAGACCCAGTACTTC,CASSPGGARETQYF,TRBJ2-5,many,TRBD2,TRBV12-3/TRBV12-4
TGCGCCAGCAGTACAGAGGCCAGCACAGATACGCAGTATTTT,CASSTEASTDTQYF,TRBJ2-3,-,-,TRBV5-1
TGTGCCAGCAGCTTAAGCGGGAGCGAAACCGGGGAGCTGTTTTTT,CASSLSGSETGELFF,TRBJ2-2,few,TRBD2,TRBV11-2
TGTGCCAGCAGCCGCGACAGGGTAATCCGCGAGCAGTACTTC,CASSRDRVIREQYF,TRBJ2-7,-,TRBD1,TRBV6-5
TGTGCCAGCAGTGAGGGGGGGACGGATAATTCACCCCTCCACTTT,CASSEGGTDNSPLHF,TRBJ1-6,once,-,TRBV6-1
TGCAGTGCTCAGGAGGGACAGGGTAATTCACCCCTCCACTTT,CSAQEGQGNSPLHF,TRBJ1-6,-,TRBD1,TRBV20-1
TGCGCCAGCAGCGAGGGGACAGGGGCGGATGAGCAGTTCTTC,CASSEGTGADEQFF,TRBJ2-1,few,TRBD1,TRBV5-1
TGTGCCACCAGCAGAGATTTGGGGGGCCCGCACTATGGCTACACCTTC,CATSRDLGGPHYGYTF,TRBJ1-2,-,-,TRBV15
TGTGCCAGCAGCTTAAACATTAATCAGCCCCAGCATTTT,CASSLNINQPQHF,TRBJ1-5,-,-,TRBV7-3
TGCAGCGTTGCAGACGCTCCGGGACTCCAAATCAATGAGCAGTTCTTC,CSVADAPGLQINEQFF,TRBJ2-1,few,-,TRBV29-1
TGCGCCAGCAGCCAAGTCGGCCTCTGGGATACGCAGTATTTT,CASSQVGLWDTQYF,TRBJ2-3,-,-,TRBV4-1
TGCAGTGCTAGCCCACTTGGCTCCTACGAGCAGTACTTC,CSASPLGSYEQYF,TRBJ2-7,few,-,TRBV20-1
TGTGCCAGCTCACCAAAAGGCTTTCAGCCCCAGCATTTT,CASSPKGFQPQHF,TRBJ1-5,few,-,TRBV18
TGTGCCTGGAGTCTGGAAGTTAGCACAGATACGCAGTATTTT,CAWSLEVSTDTQYF,TRBJ2-3,-,-,TRBV30
TGTGCCAGCAGCTTAGATGACAGGGGGCATCCCCAGCATTTT,CASSLDDRGHPQHF,TRBJ1-5,-,TRBD1,TRBV7-6
TGTGCCAGCAGTTCTCAGGGGGCGCTTGGCTACACCTTC,CASSSQGALGYTF,TRBJ1-2,few,TRBD1,TRBV7-9
TGTGCCAGCAGTGAAGTTGGCGGGGGGCCAGATACGCAGTATTTT,CASSEVGGGPDTQYF,TRBJ2-3,-,TRBD2,TRBV6-1
TGTGCCAGCTCACCACGAGGTGATGGTGGGGCTTTCTTT,CASSPRGDGGAFF,TRBJ1-1,-,-,TRBV18
TGTGCCAGCAGCATTTCCTCGGCGGGCGGCCAAGAGACCCAGTACTTC,CASSISSAGGQETQYF,TRBJ2-5,-,-,TRBV7-3
TGTGCCAGCAGCGCGACGGGACAGTCGAACACCGGGGAGCTGTTTTTT,CASSATGQSNTGELFF,TRBJ2-2,few,TRBD1,TRBV11-1
TGTGCCAGCAGCCAAAGAGCGGGGCCCTCCTACAATGAGCAGTTCTTC,CASSQRAGPSYNEQFF,TRBJ2-1,few,TRBD2,TRBV3-1
TGTGCCACCAGTGATCGGGGGCAACACTACAATGAGCAGTTCTTC,CATSDRGQHYNEQFF,TRBJ2-1,few,-,TRBV24-1
TGTGCCACCAGGTTTAGCTCTGGAAACACCATATATTTT,CATRFSSGNTIYF,TRBJ1-3,few,-,TRBV15
TGTGCCAGCAGCCAAGACGAGGCCTCCTACGAGCAGTACTTC,CASSQDEASYEQYF,TRBJ2-7,few,-,TRBV3-1
TGCGCCAGCAGCCAAGCCTCCAAAGCCCCCTACGAGCAGTACTTC,CASSQASKAPYEQYF,TRBJ2-7,few,-,TRBV4-1
TGTGCCAGCAGTTTAGGGCTAGCGGGAGTCGGGACCGGGGAGCTGTTTTTT,CASSLGLAGVGTGELFF,TRBJ2-2,many,TRBD2,TRBV12-3/TRBV12-4
TGTGCCAGCAGTGATCAGTATGCTAACTATGGCTACACCTTC,CASSDQYANYGYTF,TRBJ1-2,-,-,TRBV2
TGTGCCAGCAGTTTAGGAGGCGGGCTCACCTACGAGCAGTACTTC,CASSLGGGLTYEQYF,TRBJ2-7,-,-,TRBV28
TGTGCTAGTGGTTTGGTGGTGCAGGGGGCCACTAACTATGGCTACACCTTC,CASGLVVQGATNYGYTF,TRBJ1-2,-,TRBD1,TRBV12-5
TGTGCCAGCAGCCCGGACGGCGGGGGGAGTGAGACCCAGTACTTC,CASSPDGGGSETQYF,TRBJ2-5,-,TRBD2,TRBV5-4
TGCAGTGCTAGACCCCAGACTGCCTCCTACGAGCAGTACTTC,CSARPQTASYEQYF,TRBJ2-7,-,-,TRBV20-1
TGCGCCAGCAGCTTGCGGGGGCTAGGAGAGACCCAGTACTTC,CASSLRGLGETQYF,TRBJ2-5,many,-,TRBV5-1